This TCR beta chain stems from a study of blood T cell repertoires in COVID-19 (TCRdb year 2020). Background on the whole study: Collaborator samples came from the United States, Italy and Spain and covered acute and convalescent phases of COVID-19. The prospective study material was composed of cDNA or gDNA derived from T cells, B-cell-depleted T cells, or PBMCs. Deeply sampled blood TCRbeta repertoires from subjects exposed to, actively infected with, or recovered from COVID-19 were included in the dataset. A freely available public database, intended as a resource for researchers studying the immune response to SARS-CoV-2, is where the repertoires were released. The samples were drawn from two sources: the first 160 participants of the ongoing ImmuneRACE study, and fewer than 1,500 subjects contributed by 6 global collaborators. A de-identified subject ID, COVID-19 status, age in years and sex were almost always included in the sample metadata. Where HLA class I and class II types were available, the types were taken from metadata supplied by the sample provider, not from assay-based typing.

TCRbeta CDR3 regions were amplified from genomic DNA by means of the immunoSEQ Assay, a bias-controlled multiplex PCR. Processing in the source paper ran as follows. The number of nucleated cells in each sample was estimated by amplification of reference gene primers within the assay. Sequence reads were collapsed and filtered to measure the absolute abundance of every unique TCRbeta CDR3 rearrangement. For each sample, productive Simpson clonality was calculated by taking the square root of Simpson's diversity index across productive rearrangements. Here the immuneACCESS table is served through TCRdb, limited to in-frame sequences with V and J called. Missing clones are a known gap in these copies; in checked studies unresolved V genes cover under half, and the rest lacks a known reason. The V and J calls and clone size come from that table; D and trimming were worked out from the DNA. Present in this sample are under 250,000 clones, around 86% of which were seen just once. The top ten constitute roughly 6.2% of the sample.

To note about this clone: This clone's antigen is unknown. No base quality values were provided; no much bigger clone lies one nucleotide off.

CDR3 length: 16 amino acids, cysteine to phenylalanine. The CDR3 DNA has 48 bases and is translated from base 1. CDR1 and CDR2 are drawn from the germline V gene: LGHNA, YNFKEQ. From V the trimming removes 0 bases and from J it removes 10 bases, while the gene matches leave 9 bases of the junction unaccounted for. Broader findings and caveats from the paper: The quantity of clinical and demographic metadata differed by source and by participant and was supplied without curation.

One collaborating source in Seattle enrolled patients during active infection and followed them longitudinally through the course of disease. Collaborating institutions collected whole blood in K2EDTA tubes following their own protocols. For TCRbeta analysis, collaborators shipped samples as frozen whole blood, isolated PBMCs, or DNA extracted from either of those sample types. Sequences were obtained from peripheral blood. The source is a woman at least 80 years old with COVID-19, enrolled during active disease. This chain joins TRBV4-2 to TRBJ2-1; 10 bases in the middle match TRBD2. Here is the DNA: TGTGCCAGCAGCCAAGAGTCTAGCGGGGGACTTAGCGAGCAGTTCTTC. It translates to CASSQESSGGLSEQFF.